The 13 T cell receptor beta chains reported below all come from one sample, sequenced in a study of CD4+ T cells in melanoma. TCRdb keeps only in-frame clones here, not all; method: immunoSEQ multiplex PCR. In the table there are around 100,000 clones, about 92% of which are singletons. Source material: peripheral blood. The receptors stem from a human donor with melanoma.

This chain joins TRBV5-1 and TRBJ2-1; 8 bases line up with TRBD2. CDR1 is SGHRS, CDR2 YFSETQ, per germline. Trimming took 7 bases from V and 0 from J; bases not matched to a gene: 6. This CDR3 contains 15 residues. The CDR3 DNA reads TGCGCCAGCCGGCTGGGGACTAGCTCCTACAATGAGCAGTTCTTC. This encodes CASRLGTSSYNEQFF.

This chain uses TRBV2 with TRBJ1-5; D might be TRBD1 (5 bases). The germline V gene has CDR1 SNHLY and CDR2 FYNNEI. V was trimmed by 6 bases and J by 0 bases, leaving 12 bases between them. The CDR3 is made up of 15 amino acids. The DNA of the CDR3 is TGTGCCAGCAGCGAACAGGAGTATAGCAATCAGCCCCAGCATTTT. As protein: CASSEQEYSNQPQHF.

The J gene is TRBJ2-2, the V gene TRBV27, with 8 bases identical to TRBD2. J gave up 4 bases and V 7 bases, and 8 bases lay outside the gene matches. The CDR3 totals 15 residues. Germline CDR1 reads MNHEY; CDR2 reads SMNVEV (reference sequence). Here the CDR3 DNA reads TGTGCCAGCACCTTAAACGGGGGGGTCACCGGGGAGCTGTTTTTT. It translates to CASTLNGGVTGELFF.

CDR3 bases: TGTGCCAGCAGTGGCCTCGGACTGGGAGACCAAGAGACCCAGTACTTC. Its protein is CASSGLGLGDQETQYF. The chain employs TRBV6-1 and TRBJ2-5, with D possibly TRBD2 on 5 matching bases. CDR3 length equals 16 residues. Trimming took 4 bases from V and 0 from J, leaving 15 bases between them. Germline V gene lookup returns CDR1 MNHNS and CDR2 SASEGT.

The chain recombines TRBV28 with TRBJ2-5; perhaps D is TRBD1 or TRBD2 (6 bases each). The CDR3 spans 14 residues. The V and J ends lost 5 bases and 2 bases respectively, with 12 bases between them. Germline V gives CDR1 MDHEN, CDR2 SYDVKM. The CDR3 here is CASSIQGGQETQYF. In DNA form, the CDR3 reads TGTGCCAGCAGTATACAGGGAGGACAAGAGACCCAGTACTTC.

The sample holds one count of this clone. The chain joins TRBV18 to TRBJ1-1; no definite D call. V was cut by 3 bases and J by 5 bases, with 13 bases left in between. There are 14 residues in the CDR3. Per the germline V gene, CDR1 is KGHSH and CDR2 is LQKENI. The CDR3 DNA is TGTGCCAGCTCACCGCAGGCGACCCAAACTGAAGCTTTCTTT. Translated, it gives CASSPQATQTEAFF.

This sequence joins TRBV7-9 and TRBJ2-3; TRBD2 might be the D (6 bases). Germline values: CDR1 SEHNR, CDR2 FQNEAQ (reference sequence). The CDR3 runs to 14 residues. V was shortened by 3 bases and J by 0 bases, with 7 bases between the two germline ends. The CDR3 spells CASSFTSSTDTQYF. As DNA, the CDR3 is TGTGCCAGCAGCTTTACTAGCAGCACAGATACGCAGTATTTT.

CDR3 coding DNA: TGTGCCAGCAGTTACGGGTCCGGGGGCCAAGAGACCCAGTACTTC. Protein sequence: CASSYGSGGQETQYF. The chain combines TRBV6-5 with TRBJ2-5, with D possibly being TRBD2 (6 bases). The CDR3 is made up of 15 amino acids. The V gene's germline CDR1 is MNHEY and CDR2 SVGAGI. Trimming removed 2 bases at V and 1 base at J, with 11 bases between.

The rearrangement uses TRBV9 and TRBJ2-5, with unresolved D. The CDR3 runs to 17 residues. Germline CDR1 and CDR2: SGDLS and YYNGEE. The V end lost 0 bases, the J end lost 5 bases, and 20 bases lay between the germline ends. CDR3 sequence (DNA): TGTGCCAGCAGCGTAGACCCCATGCCTCCGGGTGGGGAGACCCAGTACTTC. Encoded protein: CASSVDPMPPGGETQYF.

This chain joins TRBV11-2 and TRBJ2-7; the match to TRBD2 covers 13 bases. CDR3 size: 16 residues. Germline trimming cut 4 bases from V and 4 bases from J; bases unmatched to any gene: 7. CDR1 is SGHAT, CDR2 FQNNGV, per germline. CDR3 protein: CASSSWTSGSEYEQYF. The CDR3 region has the DNA TGTGCCAGCAGCTCCTGGACTAGCGGGAGTGAATACGAGCAGTACTTC.

This clone was detected a few times. This chain uses TRBV14 with TRBJ2-2; the match to TRBD1 covers 7 bases. The CDR3 extends over 17 amino acids. CDR1 is SGHDN and CDR2 is FVKESK in the germline V gene. J gave up 3 bases and V 8 bases, and 15 bases lay outside the gene matches. In DNA form, the CDR3 reads TGTGCCAGCTCTGCCTCATCGGGACAGAGATACACCGGGGAGCTGTTTTTT. Amino acids: CASSASSGQRYTGELFF.

This chain joins TRBV7-2 and TRBJ1-3; 8 bases map to TRBD1. The CDR3 loop spans 15 amino acids. V lost 6 bases and J lost 4; bases outside the gene matches: 8. Germline V gene lookup returns CDR1 SGHTA and CDR2 FQGNSA. This CDR3 is CASSRTGTGGNTIYF. CDR3 nucleotide sequence: TGTGCCAGCAGTCGGACAGGGACGGGCGGAAACACCATATATTTT.

V gene TRBV7-2 combines with J gene TRBJ2-7; 8 bases match TRBD2. The CDR3 has 14 amino acids. V trimming: 5 bases; J trimming: 1 base; junction bases outside the gene matches: 4. Looked up from germline, CDR1 is SGHTA and CDR2 is FQGNSA. The CDR3, as DNA: TGTGCCAGCAGCCCGAGCGGGAGATCCTACGAGCAGTACTTC. Amino acids: CASSPSGRSYEQYF. Full variable domain (outside the CDR3, taken from reference TRBV7-2 and TRBJ2-7): GAGVSQSPSNKVTEKGKDVELRCDPISGHTALYWYRQSLGQGLEFLIYFQGNSAPDKSGLPSDRFSAERTGGSVSTLTIQRTQQEDSAVYLCASSPSGRSYEQYFGPGTRLTVT.